These 22 T cell receptor beta chains were all obtained from the same sample, sequenced in a study of T cell responses to AZD1222 COVID-19 vaccine. Sequencing was performed with immunoSEQ multiplex PCR; in TCRdb, only in-frame clones are kept and a portion is missing. The sample has 70,000 to 95,000 clones; roughly 89% are singletons. This sample comprised peripheral blood, obtained on day 0 of MenACWY control vaccination. The receptors derive from an adult in good health.

This clone was found once. V is TRBV3-1 (or the pseudogene TRBV3-2) and J is TRBJ2-7, with 7 nucleotides matching TRBD1. CDR3 length: 15 amino acids. Germline V gene sequence: CDR1 LGHDT, CDR2 YNNKEL (reference sequence). The junction had 6 bases not matched to a gene; V was cut back by 4 bases and J by 0 bases. The CDR3 DNA reads TGTGCCAGCAGCCCCGGGACAGACGCCTCCTACGAGCAGTACTTC. It codes for CASSPGTDASYEQYF.

This chain uses TRBV28 with TRBJ1-2; D might be TRBD1 (5 bases). CDR3 length: 14 residues. Between the trimmed V and J ends, which lost 6 bases and 2 bases, there was a span of 13 bases. CDR1 MDHEN and CDR2 SYDVKM come from the germline V gene. The CDR3 coding sequence is TGTGCCAGCAGCTGGGGCGCTAAGAACTATGGCTACACCTTC. It specifies CASSWGAKNYGYTF.

The chain carries TRBV7-2 and TRBJ2-7; 8 positions match TRBD1. V lost 5 bases to trimming and J lost 5 bases; unmatched junction nucleotides: 17. From germline, CDR1 is SGHTA and CDR2 FQGNSA. CDR3 length: 17 residues. CDR3 sequence reads: CASSAEEYWTGIHEQYF. The CDR3 nucleotides are TGTGCCAGCAGCGCAGAGGAATACTGGACAGGGATCCACGAGCAGTACTTC.

The chain has TRBV25-1 and TRBJ1-4; 9 positions match TRBD1. Trimming removed 5 bases from V and 11 bases from J; junction bases left unmatched: 18. CDR1 is MGHDK, CDR2 SYGVNS, per germline. This CDR3 spans 17 amino acids. CDR3 sequence reads: CASSQGGQGYRVGKLFF. As DNA, the CDR3 is TGTGCCAGCAGTCAAGGGGGACAGGGCTACAGAGTTGGGAAACTGTTTTTT.

The chain links TRBV2 to TRBJ2-7; 10 bases agree with TRBD2. Trimming at V came to 2 bases and at J to 4 bases, leaving 5 bases not matched to a gene. The CDR3 extends over 15 amino acids. From germline, CDR1 is SNHLY and CDR2 FYNNEI. The CDR3 spells CASSERTSGSYEQYF. CDR3 in DNA: TGTGCCAGCAGTGAAAGGACTAGCGGAAGTTACGAGCAGTACTTC.

CDR3 residues: CASSLAGVQETQYF. The CDR3 nucleotides are TGTGCCAGCAGCTTAGCGGGAGTCCAAGAGACCCAGTACTTC. V is TRBV25-1 and J is TRBJ2-5, with TRBD2 identical over 9 bases. J was trimmed by 1 base and V by 6 bases; bases with no gene match: 3. The germline V gene has CDR1 MGHDK and CDR2 SYGVNS. The length of the CDR3 is 14 residues.

The V gene is TRBV5-1, the J gene TRBJ2-3, with TRBD1 matching over 9 bases. The germline gives CDR1 SGHRS, CDR2 YFSETQ. V lost 4 bases, J lost 5 bases, and 5 bases stayed unmatched. The CDR3 contains 14 residues. The CDR3 region has the DNA TGCGCCAGCAGCCCGGGACAGGGAATAGATACGCAGTATTTT. Its translation is CASSPGQGIDTQYF. The whole variable domain, filled in from reference TRBV5-1 and TRBJ2-3, reads KAGVTQTPRYLIKTRGQQVTLSCSPISGHRSVSWYQQTPGQGLQFLFEYFSETQRNKGNFPGRFSGRQFSNSRSEMNVSTLELGDSALYLCASSPGQGIDTQYFGPGTRLTVL.

The gene calls are TRBV5-1 and TRBJ2-3, with 9 nucleotides matching TRBD1. Germline V gives CDR1 SGHRS, CDR2 YFSETQ. The length of the CDR3 is 17 residues. The V and J ends lost 4 bases and 2 bases, in that order; junction bases with no gene match: 11. CDR3 DNA: TGCGCCAGCAGCCTGCTAGGACAGGGGATTTTCACAGATACGCAGTATTTT. It translates to CASSLLGQGIFTDTQYF.

This clone was detected once. This sequence joins TRBV7-3 and TRBJ2-7; 9 bases agree with TRBD1. The CDR3 sequence is 14 residues long. With 6 bases clipped from V and 7 bases from J, the junction kept 10 bases outside the gene matches. Germline-derived CDR1 and CDR2 are SGHTA and FQGTGA. The CDR3 DNA follows: TGTGCCAGCAGTAGGGGACAGGGTAGAAGTGAGCAGTACTTC. It is translated as CASSRGQGRSEQYF.

The chain couples TRBV4-1 to TRBJ1-5, with D uncertain. This CDR3 is built from 14 residues. Trimming cost V 9 bases and J 1 base, with 13 bases left between them. Germline V gene data show CDR1 as MGHRA and CDR2 as YSYEKL. CDR3 in DNA: TGCGCCAGTAGACAAGTCGGGAGCAATCAGCCCCAGCATTTT. It yields the protein CASRQVGSNQPQHF.

This chain connects TRBV7-9 to TRBJ2-5, with TRBD2 as a possible D gene (7 bases). The CDR3 has 15 amino acids. With 1 base removed from V and 1 base from J, the gap between germline ends came to 10 bases. Germline CDR1 SEHNR, CDR2 FQNEAQ (reference sequence). The CDR3 sequence is CASSLVGGLQETQYF. For the CDR3, the DNA is TGTGCCAGCAGCTTAGTGGGGGGGCTCCAAGAGACCCAGTACTTC.

This clone was observed a handful of times. The rearrangement joins TRBV28 to TRBJ1-1; TRBD1 is a possible D gene (6 bases). V was shortened by 7 bases and J by 0 bases, with 15 bases between the two germline ends. The germline gives CDR1 MDHEN, CDR2 SYDVKM. The length of the CDR3 is 15 residues. CDR3 sequence (DNA): TGTGCCAGCACCTGGGGGGGGCGAATGAACACTGAAGCTTTCTTT. Its protein is CASTWGGRMNTEAFF.

The V call is TRBV30, the J call TRBJ1-2, with 9 bases fitting TRBD1. Unmatched junction bases numbered 6, after V lost 3 bases and J lost 4 bases. Germline CDR1 is GTSNPN and CDR2 is SVGIG (reference sequence). The CDR3 runs 14 residues. CDR3 amino acids: CAWRRTGVIYGYTF. CDR3 in DNA: TGTGCCTGGAGGCGGACAGGGGTCATCTATGGCTACACCTTC.

This rearrangement joins TRBV10-1 to TRBJ1-1; D gene ambiguous. The CDR3 loop spans 10 amino acids. Germline V CDR1 and CDR2: WNHNN, SYGVQD (reference sequence). V lost 7 bases and J lost 8, with 8 bases in between. DNA of the CDR3: TGCGCCAGCACTTGTCCCGAAGCTTTCTTT. This gives the protein CASTCPEAFF.

As concerns this clone: Different DNA sequences within this sample yield the same CDR3. This CDR3 reads CASSTGQGFYEQYF. As DNA, the CDR3 is TGTGCCAGCAGTACGGGACAGGGTTTCTACGAGCAGTACTTC. The gene calls are TRBV6-6 and TRBJ2-7; TRBD1 matches at 9 bases. The CDR3 runs 14 residues. V lost 5 bases and J lost 3; bases outside the gene matches: 5. The germline CDR1 and CDR2 sequences are MNHNY and SVGAGI (reference sequence).

The chain recombines TRBV11-2 with TRBJ2-5, with 11 bases that match TRBD1. Germline V gene data show CDR1 as SGHAT and CDR2 as FQNNGV. This CDR3 is built from 14 residues. The V segment lost 4 bases and the J segment 5 bases; nucleotides outside the gene matches: 3. The CDR3 DNA reads TGTGCCAGCAGCTCGGGACAGGGGGGGGAGACCCAGTACTTC. This gives the protein CASSSGQGGETQYF.

The chain joins TRBV12-5 to TRBJ1-5; D is ambiguous. This CDR3 is 16 amino acids long. Deletions cut 1 base from V and 1 base from J, with 11 bases between. Germline V gives CDR1 LGHNT, CDR2 FRNRAP. The CDR3 is CASGLAGRGSNQPQHF. DNA for the CDR3: TGTGCTAGTGGTTTGGCAGGACGGGGAAGCAATCAGCCCCAGCATTTT.

This chain links TRBV18 with TRBJ1-2, with a weak D call TRBD1 (6 bases). The CDR3 contains 15 residues. Germline V gene data show CDR1 as KGHSH and CDR2 as LQKENI. Trimming removed 3 bases from V and 3 bases from J, with 14 bases in between. CDR3 bases: TGTGCCAGCTCACCTCTAGCGGGGGCCGACTATGGCTACACCTTC. Translated: CASSPLAGADYGYTF.

The chain recombines TRBV6-5 with TRBJ2-7; D is uncertain. Per germline, CDR1 MNHEY and CDR2 SVGAGI. V was cut by 6 bases and J by 0 bases, with 15 bases left in between. The CDR3 totals 15 residues. CDR3 region: CASRMYESSSYEQYF. The CDR3 DNA is TGTGCCAGCAGGATGTACGAGTCTAGCTCCTACGAGCAGTACTTC.

This sequence joins TRBV30 and TRBJ2-2; 7 nucleotides agree with TRBD1. J was trimmed by 0 bases and V by 6 bases; bases with no gene match: 4. The CDR3 is 14 residues long. Germline V gene lookup returns CDR1 GTSNPN and CDR2 SVGIG (reference sequence). The CDR3 DNA is TGTGCCTGCCGACAGGGACCGAACACCGGGGAGCTGTTTTTT. Protein sequence: CACRQGPNTGELFF.

The chain uses TRBV6-5 and TRBJ1-4; 7 bases match TRBD1. This CDR3 is built from 15 residues. V was pared by 0 bases and J by 8 bases, with 6 bases of the junction left unmatched. Germline values: CDR1 MNHEY, CDR2 SVGAGI. Here the CDR3 reads CASSYSGRGDEKLFF. The CDR3 region has the DNA TGTGCCAGCAGTTACTCGGGCAGGGGGGACGAAAAACTGTTTTTT.

The gene calls are TRBV19 and TRBJ2-7; TRBD1 matches at 8 bases. CDR3 size: 15 residues. J was trimmed by 7 bases and V by 4 bases; bases with no gene match: 12. Germline CDR1 and CDR2: LNHDA and SQIVND (reference sequence). The CDR3 sequence is CASSTNRGATLEQYF. The CDR3 coding sequence is TGTGCCAGTAGTACAAACAGGGGGGCTACGTTGGAGCAGTACTTC.